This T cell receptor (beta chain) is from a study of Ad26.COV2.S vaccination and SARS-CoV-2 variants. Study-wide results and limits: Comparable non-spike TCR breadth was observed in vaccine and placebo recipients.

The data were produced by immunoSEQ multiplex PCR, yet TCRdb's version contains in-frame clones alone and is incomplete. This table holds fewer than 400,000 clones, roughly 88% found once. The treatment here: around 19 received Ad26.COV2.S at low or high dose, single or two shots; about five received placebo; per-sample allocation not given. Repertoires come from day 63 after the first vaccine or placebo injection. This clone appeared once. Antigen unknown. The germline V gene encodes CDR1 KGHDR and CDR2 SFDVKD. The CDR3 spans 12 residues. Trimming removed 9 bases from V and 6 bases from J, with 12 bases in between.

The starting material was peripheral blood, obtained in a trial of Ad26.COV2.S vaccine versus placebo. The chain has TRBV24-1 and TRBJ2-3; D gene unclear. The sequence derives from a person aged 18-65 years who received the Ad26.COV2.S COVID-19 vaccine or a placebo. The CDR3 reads CATSRAPDTQYF. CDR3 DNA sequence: TGTGCCACCTCCCGGGCCCCCGATACGCAGTATTTT.